One and the same sample provided the 23 T cell receptor beta chains below, sequenced in a study of control samples from healthy donors and cancer patients. Using immunoSEQ multiplex PCR, the repertoire was profiled, and TCRdb retains in-frame clones only, with some absent. The sample lists fewer than 15,000 clones, approximately 95% occurring once. The sequencing sample was made of PBMCs. The source is a man between 65 and 79 years old with head and neck cancer.

The rearrangement joins TRBV11-3 to TRBJ2-1, with D possibly being TRBD1 or TRBD2 (7 bases each). CDR1 SGHNT and CDR2 YENEEA come from the germline V gene. The CDR3 sequence is 14 residues long. The V end lost 1 base, the J end lost 9 bases, and 13 bases lay between the germline ends. The CDR3 nucleotides are TGTGCCAGCAGCTTAGCGGGGGGACAGTTTGAGCAGTTCTTC. This codes for CASSLAGGQFEQFF. Drawing the rest from reference TRBV11-3 and TRBJ2-1, the complete variable domain is EAGVVQSPRYKIIEKKQPVAFWCNPISGHNTLYWYLQNLGQGPELLIRYENEEAVDDSQLPKDRFSAERLKGVDSTLKIQPAELGDSAVYLCASSLAGGQFEQFFGPGTRLTVL.

The chain joins TRBV24-1 to TRBJ1-2; D is ambiguous. Germline values: CDR1 KGHDR, CDR2 SFDVKD. The CDR3 has 14 residues. The germline V and J ends were trimmed by 4 bases and 4 bases, with 12 bases remaining between them. CDR3 in amino acids: CATSDTNKGYGYTF. The CDR3 DNA follows: TGTGCCACCAGTGACACTAATAAGGGCTATGGCTACACCTTC.

This clone came up once. The rearrangement uses TRBV12-3 or TRBV12-4 and TRBJ2-2; a possible D gene is TRBD1 (6 bases). This CDR3 region has 13 residues. V was cut by 6 bases and J by 6 bases, with 11 bases left in between. The CDR3 sequence: CASSYQGSGELFF. The CDR3 DNA reads TGTGCCAGCAGCTACCAGGGGTCCGGGGAGCTGTTTTTT.

This clone was seen a handful of times. This chain links TRBV18 with TRBJ1-5, with D perhaps matching TRBD1 (5 bases). This CDR3 has 16 residues. Deletions cut 2 bases from V and 5 bases from J, with 16 bases between. Germline loops: CDR1 KGHSH, CDR2 LQKENI. CDR3 in DNA: TGTGCCAGCTCACCAGGGTCGGCAGGGATCCATCAGCCCCAGCATTTT. Translated, it gives CASSPGSAGIHQPQHF.

This chain links TRBV13 with TRBJ2-3; D remains ambiguous. Between the trimmed V and J ends, which lost 1 base and 7 bases, there was a span of 0 bases. This CDR3 is built from 10 residues. CDR1 and CDR2 from the germline V gene are PRHDT and FYEKMQ (reference sequence). The CDR3 region has the DNA TGTGCCAGCAGCTTAGATACGCAGTATTTT. Protein sequence: CASSLDTQYF.

The chain uses TRBV5-1 and TRBJ1-2; TRBD1 aligns across 9 bases. The CDR3 is 16 amino acids. J lost 0 bases, V lost 3 bases, and 6 bases had no gene match. CDR1 and CDR2 from the germline V gene are SGHRS and YFSETQ. CDR3 DNA sequence: TGCGCCAGCAGCTCCTCCGGGACAGGGACTAACTATGGCTACACCTTC. Translation: CASSSSGTGTNYGYTF.

V is TRBV28 and J is TRBJ1-1, with D perhaps matching TRBD1 (6 bases). Germline CDR1 reads MDHEN; CDR2 reads SYDVKM. With 5 bases removed from V and 4 bases from J, the gap between germline ends came to 14 bases. This CDR3 has 14 residues. This chain's CDR3 is CASSRGGRSTEAFF. CDR3 in DNA: TGTGCCAGCAGTAGGGGGGGACGGAGCACTGAAGCTTTCTTT.

V gene TRBV29-1 combines with J gene TRBJ2-7; TRBD1 agrees at 7 bases. CDR1 is SQVTM, CDR2 ANQGSEA, per germline. V gave up 7 bases and J gave up 4 bases; unmatched junction bases: 4. The CDR3 has 11 amino acids. The CDR3 protein is CSGKQGYEQYF. CDR3 in DNA: TGCAGCGGCAAACAGGGGTACGAGCAGTACTTC.

In its sample, this clone was seen a few times. This chain uses TRBV18 with TRBJ1-1, with D possibly TRBD1 on 5 matching bases. Trimming removed 6 bases from V and 5 bases from J, with 22 bases in between. CDR1 KGHSH and CDR2 LQKENI come from the germline V gene. CDR3 length equals 16 residues. CDR3 amino acids: CASSPTGRGRGTEAFF. The CDR3 coding sequence is TGTGCCAGCTCGCCAACGGGGCGGGGCCGGGGGACTGAAGCTTTCTTT.

The chain uses TRBV12-3 or TRBV12-4 and TRBJ2-3; unclear D gene. Trimming left V 3 bases short and J 1 base short, with 5 bases between. The CDR3 length is 13 residues. DNA for the CDR3: TGTGCCAGCAGTTTCCAGGGCACAGATACGCAGTATTTT. The encoded protein is CASSFQGTDTQYF.

The gene calls are TRBV6-5 and TRBJ1-5; D gene unclear. V was cut by 7 bases and J by 7 bases, with 14 bases left in between. From germline, CDR1 is MNHEY and CDR2 SVGAGI. The CDR3 length is 13 residues. CDR3 sequence reads: CASTSYSGQPQHF. CDR3 DNA: TGTGCCAGCACTTCATATTCCGGGCAGCCCCAGCATTTT.

The rearrangement uses TRBV11-2 and TRBJ2-5; 7 bases are a match to TRBD1. Germline lookup yields CDR1 SGHAT and CDR2 FQNNGV. This CDR3 comprises 15 residues. With 2 bases clipped from V and 3 bases from J, the junction kept 6 bases outside the gene matches. Written as DNA, the CDR3 is TGTGCCAGCAGCTTAAGGTGGCAGGGGGAAGAGACCCAGTACTTC. It specifies CASSLRWQGEETQYF.

The chain has TRBV28 and TRBJ1-6; TRBD1 might be the D (5 bases). Trimming pared 2 bases from V and 9 bases from J, leaving 20 bases between. This CDR3 region has 17 residues. Germline CDR1 reads MDHEN; CDR2 reads SYDVKM. DNA of the CDR3: TGTGCCAGCAGTTTAGTCCATTCCGGGACGGTCGGTTCACCCCTCCACTTT. Protein sequence: CASSLVHSGTVGSPLHF.

This rearrangement joins TRBV30 to TRBJ1-1; D is possibly TRBD1 (5 bases). Between the trimmed V and J ends, which lost 4 bases and 6 bases, there was a span of 18 bases. CDR3 length: 14 residues. Germline-derived CDR1 and CDR2 are GTSNPN and SVGIG (reference sequence). The CDR3 DNA sequence: TGTGCCTGGAACCAGTGGGGCTTTATAGCTGAAGCTTTCTTT. This encodes CAWNQWGFIAEAFF.

This clone appeared once. The gene calls are TRBV10-3 and TRBJ2-3; TRBD2 is a possible D gene (7 bases). V lost 5 bases and J 4 bases, leaving 22 bases between the germline ends. The CDR3 loop spans 17 amino acids. Germline CDR1 is ENHRY and CDR2 is SYGVKD. CDR3 region: CAISRIGGRRSADTQYF. CDR3 in DNA: TGTGCCATCAGTCGGATCGGGGGGCGAAGGTCCGCAGATACGCAGTATTTT.

This chain joins TRBV2 and TRBJ2-7; D may be TRBD2 (6 bases). This CDR3 is built from 17 residues. V shed 2 bases and J shed 1 base, with 18 bases lying between them. From germline, CDR1 is SNHLY and CDR2 FYNNEI. This chain's CDR3 is CASSEIKASAISYEQYF. Here the CDR3 DNA reads TGTGCCAGCAGTGAAATTAAGGCTAGCGCGATTTCCTACGAGCAGTACTTC.

The chain uses TRBV4-2 and TRBJ1-3; the D is unclear. The V gene's germline CDR1 is LGHNA and CDR2 YNFKEQ. The CDR3 runs to 15 residues. V was clipped by 0 bases and J by 0 bases, with 6 bases between them. CDR3 DNA: TGTGCCAGCAGCCAAGATAGGGCCTCTGGAAACACCATATATTTT. Amino acids: CASSQDRASGNTIYF.

This chain uses TRBV7-3 with TRBJ2-1, with D uncertain. Looked up from germline, CDR1 is SGHTA and CDR2 is FQGTGA. Trimming shortened V by 5 bases and J by 6 bases, and 14 bases separated the two germline ends. The CDR3 loop spans 14 amino acids. As DNA, the CDR3 is TGTGCCAGCAGCCCCGATTCGAAACCCAATGAGCAGTTCTTC. Translation gives CASSPDSKPNEQFF.

V is TRBV3-1 (or the pseudogene TRBV3-2) and J is TRBJ1-3; possibly TRBD1 for D (6 bases). The CDR3 contains 15 residues. V dropped 4 bases and J dropped 6 bases, with 16 bases sitting between them. Germline V gene lookup returns CDR1 LGHDT and CDR2 YNNKEL (reference sequence). This CDR3 is CASSPTSTGLNTIYF. The CDR3 coding sequence is TGTGCCAGCAGCCCCACGTCCACAGGGTTAAACACCATATATTTT.

The gene calls are TRBV10-3 and TRBJ2-1; 9 bases fit TRBD2. Unmatched junction bases numbered 3, after V lost 6 bases and J lost 3 bases. Looked up from germline, CDR1 is ENHRY and CDR2 is SYGVKD. The CDR3 has 14 residues. Here the CDR3 reads CAIRRTSDYNEQFF. The CDR3 nucleotides are TGTGCCATCAGGAGGACTAGCGACTACAATGAGCAGTTCTTC.

In its sample, this clone was seen once. This chain connects TRBV5-1 to TRBJ2-7; 12 nucleotides match TRBD1. Per the germline V gene, CDR1 is SGHRS and CDR2 is YFSETQ. With 4 bases clipped from V and 2 bases from J, the junction kept 10 bases outside the gene matches. This CDR3 region has 17 residues. The CDR3 sequence is CASSAGQGASSPYEQYF. The CDR3 DNA reads TGCGCCAGCAGCGCGGGACAGGGGGCTTCGTCCCCCTACGAGCAGTACTTC.

The rearrangement joins TRBV18 to TRBJ2-2; D uncertain. Looked up from germline, CDR1 is KGHSH and CDR2 is LQKENI. This CDR3 contains 16 residues. V lost 4 bases to trimming and J lost 0 bases, with 12 bases between them. The DNA of the CDR3 is TGTGCCAGCTCACGACAAAGCCCCGCGAACACCGGGGAGCTGTTTTTT. This sequence encodes CASSRQSPANTGELFF. The whole variable domain, filled in from reference TRBV18 and TRBJ2-2, reads NAGVMQNPRHLVRRRGQEARLRCSPMKGHSHVYWYRQLPEEGLKFMVYLQKENIIDESGMPKERFSAEFPKEGPSILRIQQVVRGDSAAYFCASSRQSPANTGELFFGEGSRLTVL.

This clone was detected only once. The V and J genes are TRBV28 and TRBJ2-5; perhaps TRBD1 as D (6 bases). The CDR3 has 15 residues. The germline gives CDR1 MDHEN, CDR2 SYDVKM. Trimming removed 3 bases at V and 1 base at J, with 12 bases between. CDR3 sequence: CASSFLRDIQETQYF. CDR3 DNA: TGTGCCAGCAGTTTCCTCCGGGACATCCAAGAGACCCAGTACTTC.